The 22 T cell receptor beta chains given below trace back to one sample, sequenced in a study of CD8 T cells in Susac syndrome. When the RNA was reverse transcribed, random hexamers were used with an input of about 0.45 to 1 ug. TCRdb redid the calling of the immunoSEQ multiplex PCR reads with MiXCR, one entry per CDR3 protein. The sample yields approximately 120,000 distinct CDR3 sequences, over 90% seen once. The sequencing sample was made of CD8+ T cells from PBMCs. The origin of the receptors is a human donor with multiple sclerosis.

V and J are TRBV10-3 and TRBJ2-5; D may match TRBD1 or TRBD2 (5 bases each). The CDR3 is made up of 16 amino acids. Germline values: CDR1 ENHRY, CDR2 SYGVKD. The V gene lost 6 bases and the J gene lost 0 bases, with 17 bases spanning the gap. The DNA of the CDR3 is TGTGCCATCAGCGGTGAGGGGCGCCCGTACCAAGAGACCCAGTACTTC. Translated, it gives CAISGEGRPYQETQYF.

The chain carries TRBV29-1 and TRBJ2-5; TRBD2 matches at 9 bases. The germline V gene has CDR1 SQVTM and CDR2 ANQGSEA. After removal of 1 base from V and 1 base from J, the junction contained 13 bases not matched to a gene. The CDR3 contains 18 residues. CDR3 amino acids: CSVEVVRLAGKIQETQYF. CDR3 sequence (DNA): TGCAGCGTTGAAGTTGTGCGTCTAGCGGGGAAGATCCAAGAGACCCAGTACTTC.

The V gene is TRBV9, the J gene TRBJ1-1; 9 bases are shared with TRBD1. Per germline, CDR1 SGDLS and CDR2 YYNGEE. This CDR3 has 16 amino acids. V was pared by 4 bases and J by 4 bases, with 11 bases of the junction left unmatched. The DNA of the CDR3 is TGTGCCAGCAGCTCAAGCTCCGGGACAGGGCCCACTGAAGCTTTCTTT. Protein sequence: CASSSSSGTGPTEAFF.

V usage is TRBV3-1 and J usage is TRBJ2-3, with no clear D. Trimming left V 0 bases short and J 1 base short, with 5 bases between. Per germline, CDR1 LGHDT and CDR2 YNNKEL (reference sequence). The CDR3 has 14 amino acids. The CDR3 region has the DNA TGTGCCAGCAGCCAAGAAGTCCGCACAGATACGCAGTATTTT. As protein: CASSQEVRTDTQYF.

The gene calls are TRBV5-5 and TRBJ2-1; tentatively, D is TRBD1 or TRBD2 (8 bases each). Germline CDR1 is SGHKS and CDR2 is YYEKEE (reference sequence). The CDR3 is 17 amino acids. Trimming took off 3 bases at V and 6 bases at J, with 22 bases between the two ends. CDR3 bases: TGTGCCAGCAGCTACCTAAAGACAGGGGCGGGGGGCAATGAGCAGTTCTTC. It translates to CASSYLKTGAGGNEQFF.

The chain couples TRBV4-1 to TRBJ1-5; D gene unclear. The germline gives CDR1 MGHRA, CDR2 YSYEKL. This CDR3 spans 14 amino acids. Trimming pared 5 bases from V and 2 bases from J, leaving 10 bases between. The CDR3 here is CASSKTDGNQPQHF. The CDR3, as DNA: TGCGCCAGCAGCAAAACGGACGGCAATCAGCCCCAGCATTTT.

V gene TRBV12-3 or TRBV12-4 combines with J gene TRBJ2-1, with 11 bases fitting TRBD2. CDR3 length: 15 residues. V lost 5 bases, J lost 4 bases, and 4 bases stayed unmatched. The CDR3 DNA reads TGTGCCAGCAGTCCCGGGACTAGCGGTTACAATGAGCAGTTCTTC. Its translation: CASSPGTSGYNEQFF.

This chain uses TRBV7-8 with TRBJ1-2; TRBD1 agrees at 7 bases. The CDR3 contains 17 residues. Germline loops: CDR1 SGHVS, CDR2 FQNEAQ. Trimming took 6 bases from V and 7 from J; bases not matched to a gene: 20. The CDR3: CASRHTGDSDHYRGYTF. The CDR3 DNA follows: TGTGCCAGCAGGCACACGGGGGACAGCGATCACTATCGTGGCTACACCTTC.

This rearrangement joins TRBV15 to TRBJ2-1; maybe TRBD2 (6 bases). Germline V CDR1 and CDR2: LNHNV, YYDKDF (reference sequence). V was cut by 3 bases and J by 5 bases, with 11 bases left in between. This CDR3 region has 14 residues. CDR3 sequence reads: CATSRRDGHNEQFF. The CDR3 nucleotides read TGTGCCACCAGCAGGCGGGACGGCCACAATGAGCAGTTCTTC.

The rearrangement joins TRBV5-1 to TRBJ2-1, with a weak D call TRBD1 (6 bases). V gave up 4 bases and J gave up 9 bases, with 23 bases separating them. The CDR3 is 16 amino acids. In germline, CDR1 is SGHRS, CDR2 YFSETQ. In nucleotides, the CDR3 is TGCGCCAGCAGCCCCGAAACCAGGGGCCCACAATCTGAGCAGTTCTTC. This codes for CASSPETRGPQSEQFF.

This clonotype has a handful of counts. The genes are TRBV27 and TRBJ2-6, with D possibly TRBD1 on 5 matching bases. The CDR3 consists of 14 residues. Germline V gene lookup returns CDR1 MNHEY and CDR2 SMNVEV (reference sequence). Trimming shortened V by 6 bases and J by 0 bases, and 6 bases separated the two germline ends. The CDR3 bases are TGTGCCAGCAGAGGGGACTCTGGGGCCAACGTCCTGACTTTC. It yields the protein CASRGDSGANVLTF.

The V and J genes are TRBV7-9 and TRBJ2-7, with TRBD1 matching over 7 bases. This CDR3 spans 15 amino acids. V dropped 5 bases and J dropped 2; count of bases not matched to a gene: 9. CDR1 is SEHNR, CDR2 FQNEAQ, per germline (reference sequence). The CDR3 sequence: CASSPRDSFPYEQYF. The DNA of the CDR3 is TGTGCCAGCAGCCCCCGGGACAGTTTTCCCTACGAGCAGTACTTC.

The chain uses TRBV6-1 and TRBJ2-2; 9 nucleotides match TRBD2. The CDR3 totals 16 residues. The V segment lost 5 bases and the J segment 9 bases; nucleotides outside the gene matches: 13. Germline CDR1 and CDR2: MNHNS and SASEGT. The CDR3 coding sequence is TGTGCCAGCAGTAGGGCTAGCGGGGTTCTTACTCGGGAGCTGTTTTTT. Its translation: CASSRASGVLTRELFF.

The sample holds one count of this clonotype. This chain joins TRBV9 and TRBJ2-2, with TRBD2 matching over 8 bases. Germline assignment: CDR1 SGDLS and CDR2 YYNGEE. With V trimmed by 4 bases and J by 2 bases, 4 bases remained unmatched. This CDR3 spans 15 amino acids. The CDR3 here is CASSPRGGNTGELFF. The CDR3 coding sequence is TGTGCCAGCAGCCCCCGGGGGGGCAACACCGGGGAGCTGTTTTTT.

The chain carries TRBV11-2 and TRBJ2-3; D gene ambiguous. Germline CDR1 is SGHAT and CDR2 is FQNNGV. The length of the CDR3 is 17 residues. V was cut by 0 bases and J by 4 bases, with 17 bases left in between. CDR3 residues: CASSLDRVVFSPDTQYF. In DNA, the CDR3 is TGTGCCAGCAGCTTAGATCGGGTAGTTTTCTCTCCAGATACGCAGTATTTT.

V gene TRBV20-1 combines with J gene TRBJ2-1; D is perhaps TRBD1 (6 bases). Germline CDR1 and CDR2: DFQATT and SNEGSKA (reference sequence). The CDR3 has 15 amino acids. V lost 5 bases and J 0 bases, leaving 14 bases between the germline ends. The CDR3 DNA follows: TGCAGTGCTCTTGCCCTGGGACACTCCTACAATGAGCAGTTCTTC. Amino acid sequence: CSALALGHSYNEQFF.

The CDR3 region is CASSPGQGRSPLHF. Written as DNA, the CDR3 is TGTGCCAGCAGCCCTGGACAGGGCCGTTCACCCCTCCACTTT. This chain joins TRBV5-6 and TRBJ1-6, with 8 bases matching TRBD1. The germline V gene has CDR1 SGHDT and CDR2 YYEEEE. The trim removed 4 bases at V and 9 bases at J, leaving 6 bases unmatched. This CDR3 comprises 14 residues.

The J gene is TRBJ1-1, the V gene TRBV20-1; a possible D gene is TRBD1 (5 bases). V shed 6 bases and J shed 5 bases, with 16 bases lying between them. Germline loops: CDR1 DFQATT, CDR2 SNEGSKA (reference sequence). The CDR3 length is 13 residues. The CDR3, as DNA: TGCAGTGCCCAGTCGAGGGGAAGTACTGAAGCTTTCTTT. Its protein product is CSAQSRGSTEAFF.

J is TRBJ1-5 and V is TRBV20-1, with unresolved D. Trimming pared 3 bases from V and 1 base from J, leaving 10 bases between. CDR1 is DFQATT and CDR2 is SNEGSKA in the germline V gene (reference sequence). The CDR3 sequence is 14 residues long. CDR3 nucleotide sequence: TGCAGTGCTAGGGCGGAAAGAAGCAATCAGCCCCAGCATTTT. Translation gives CSARAERSNQPQHF.

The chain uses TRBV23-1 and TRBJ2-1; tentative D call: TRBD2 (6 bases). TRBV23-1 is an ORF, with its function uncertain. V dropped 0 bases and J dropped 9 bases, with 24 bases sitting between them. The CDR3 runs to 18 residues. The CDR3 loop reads CASSQSRIWRETPCEQFF. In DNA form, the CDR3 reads TGCGCCAGCAGTCAATCGAGGATTTGGCGGGAAACCCCGTGTGAGCAGTTCTTC.

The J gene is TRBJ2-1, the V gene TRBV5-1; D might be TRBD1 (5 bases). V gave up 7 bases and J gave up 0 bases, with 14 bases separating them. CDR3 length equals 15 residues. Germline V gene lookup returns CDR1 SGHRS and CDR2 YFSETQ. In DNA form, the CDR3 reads TGCGCCAGCGGGTCCAAGGGGCCCTCCTACAATGAGCAGTTCTTC. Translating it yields CASGSKGPSYNEQFF.

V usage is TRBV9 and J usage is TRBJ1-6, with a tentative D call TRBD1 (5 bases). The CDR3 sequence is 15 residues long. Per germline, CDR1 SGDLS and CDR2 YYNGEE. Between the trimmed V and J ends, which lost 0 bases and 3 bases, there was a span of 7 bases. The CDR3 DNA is TGTGCCAGCAGCGTAGCTGACAGCTATAATTCACCCCTCCACTTT. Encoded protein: CASSVADSYNSPLHF.